Presented here are 16 T cell receptor beta chains from one specimen sequenced in a study of identical twins. Using its own MiXCR run on the 5' RACE reads, TCRdb lists one record per CDR3 protein. The table shows a few hundred thousand distinct CDR3 sequences, with 15% to 20% occurring only once. Sequencing was carried out using naive T cells sorted from blood. These receptors all stem from a middle-aged man in good health.

This clonotype was seen a few times. V gene TRBV11-2 combines with J gene TRBJ2-1; TRBD2 agrees at 9 bases. The CDR3 sequence is 15 residues long. CDR1 is SGHAT and CDR2 is FQNNGV in the germline V gene. The trim removed 5 bases at V and 4 bases at J, leaving 6 bases unmatched. The CDR3 coding sequence is TGTGCCAGCAGCCCGAATAGCGGGGGTTACAATGAGCAGTTCTTC. It translates to CASSPNSGGYNEQFF. The complete variable domain, with remaining parts taken from reference TRBV11-2 and TRBJ2-1, reads EAGVAQSPRYKIIEKRQSVAFWCNPISGHATLYWYQQILGQGPKLLIQFQNNGVVDDSQLPKDRFSAERLKGVDSTLKIQPAKLEDSAVYLCASSPNSGGYNEQFFGPGTRLTVL.

This clonotype has ten or more counts. V usage is TRBV6-5 and J usage is TRBJ2-7; D gene unclear. The CDR3 is 16 residues long. Germline V CDR1 and CDR2: MNHEY, SVGAGI. V was shortened by 0 bases and J by 3 bases, with 15 bases between the two germline ends. DNA of the CDR3: TGTGCCAGCAGTTACTCGATCCTTCGACTGAACTACGAGCAGTACTTC. Protein product: CASSYSILRLNYEQYF.

This clonotype was observed a few times. J is TRBJ2-7 and V is TRBV28, with D possibly matching TRBD2 (6 bases). CDR1 MDHEN and CDR2 SYDVKM come from the germline V gene. This CDR3 has 15 amino acids. Deletions cut 10 bases from V and 2 bases from J, with 21 bases between. CDR3 sequence: CATRIGAGSPYEQYF. As DNA, the CDR3 is TGTGCCACCCGGATCGGCGCGGGAAGTCCCTACGAGCAGTACTTC.

The CDR3 here is CASSQDRGHITVQYF. The CDR3, as DNA: TGTGCCAGCAGCCAAGATCGTGGGCACATAACTGTGCAGTACTTC. The V and J genes are TRBV4-2 and TRBJ2-7, with D uncertain. The CDR3 has 15 residues. Trimming pared 0 bases from V and 9 bases from J, leaving 18 bases between. The germline V gene has CDR1 LGHNA and CDR2 YNFKEQ.

This clonotype was detected ten times or more. The chain carries TRBV20-1 and TRBJ1-5, with TRBD1 matching 9 bases. Per germline, CDR1 DFQATT and CDR2 SNEGSKA (reference sequence). The CDR3 runs to 13 residues. The trim removed 3 bases at V and 9 bases at J, leaving 6 bases unmatched. CDR3 sequence (DNA): TGCAGTGCTAGGGGACAGGGTCTTACGCCCCAGCATTTT. It yields the protein CSARGQGLTPQHF.

The rearrangement uses TRBV10-3 and TRBJ2-3; TRBD1 is a possible D gene (5 bases). The CDR3 is 13 amino acids. CDR1 is ENHRY, CDR2 SYGVKD, per germline. The V gene lost 6 bases and the J gene lost 2 bases, with 9 bases spanning the gap. The DNA for the CDR3 is TGTGCCATCAGCCCCGGACACACAGATACGCAGTATTTT. Translation gives CAISPGHTDTQYF.

This clonotype occurred many times. The chain joins TRBV5-4 to TRBJ2-1, with 9 bases fitting TRBD2. Germline V gives CDR1 SGHNT, CDR2 YYREEE (reference sequence). Trimming took 0 bases from V and 7 from J; bases not matched to a gene: 5. The CDR3 extends over 15 amino acids. The CDR3 DNA sequence: TGTGCCAGCAGCTTGGGGGCGGGGGGGCCAAATGAGCAGTTCTTC. Amino acid sequence: CASSLGAGGPNEQFF.

This clonotype has at least ten counts. The J gene is TRBJ1-2, the V gene TRBV27; D might be TRBD1 (5 bases). The germline V gene has CDR1 MNHEY and CDR2 SMNVEV (reference sequence). The length of the CDR3 is 15 residues. V lost 2 bases to trimming and J lost 4 bases, with 14 bases between them. The CDR3 DNA is TGTGCCAGCAGTTTAACACAGGTCGCGTTCTATGGCTACACCTTC. Residues: CASSLTQVAFYGYTF.

The table lists this clonotype with a few counts. The chain uses TRBV27 and TRBJ2-3; TRBD2 aligns across 9 bases. Trimming removed 5 bases from V and 0 bases from J; junction bases left unmatched: 6. This CDR3 is built from 16 residues. Germline lookup yields CDR1 MNHEY and CDR2 SMNVEV (reference sequence). The CDR3, as DNA: TGTGCCAGCAGTCTTAGCGGGGGCCTAAGCACAGATACGCAGTATTTT. Its translation is CASSLSGGLSTDTQYF.

The CDR3 loop reads CSVEVRYRTSGEQFF. Written as DNA, the CDR3 is TGCAGCGTTGAAGTCCGTTATCGGACTAGCGGTGAGCAGTTCTTC. The chain carries TRBV29-1 and TRBJ2-1, with 10 nucleotides matching TRBD2. The CDR3 extends over 15 amino acids. CDR1 and CDR2 (germline): SQVTM, ANQGSEA. V lost 1 base to trimming and J lost 9 bases; unmatched junction nucleotides: 9.

This clonotype has at least ten counts. The chain joins TRBV7-2 to TRBJ2-3; D gene ambiguous. This CDR3 has 13 amino acids. Germline V gene lookup returns CDR1 SGHTA and CDR2 FQGNSA. V shed 5 bases and J shed 3 bases, with 9 bases lying between them. This chain's CDR3 is CASSVRRTDTQYF. CDR3 sequence (DNA): TGTGCCAGCAGCGTGAGACGGACAGATACGCAGTATTTT.

Only one count was recorded for this clonotype. The rearrangement links TRBV5-4 to TRBJ2-1; D ambiguous. Trimming removed 4 bases from V and 7 bases from J, with 18 bases in between. This CDR3 region has 15 residues. Germline V gives CDR1 SGHNT, CDR2 YYREEE (reference sequence). CDR3 DNA sequence: TGTGCCAGCAGCCTCCCGGCCTCTTTGTTGAATGAGCAGTTCTTC. Residues: CASSLPASLLNEQFF.

This clonotype showed up just a few times. The chain couples TRBV7-9 to TRBJ1-1; no firm D call. This CDR3 is built from 13 residues. The germline V gene encodes CDR1 SEHNR and CDR2 FQNEAQ (reference sequence). Deletions cut 5 bases from V and 4 bases from J, with 11 bases between. The CDR3 DNA follows: TGTGCCAGCAGCCCAAGTCCGCCCACTGAAGCTTTCTTT. Amino acids: CASSPSPPTEAFF. The entire variable domain, with the rest obtained from reference TRBV7-9 and TRBJ1-1, is as follows: DTGVSQNPRHKITKRGQNVTFRCDPISEHNRLYWYRQTLGQGPEFLTYFQNEAQLEKSRLLSDRFSAERPKGSFSTLEIQRTEQGDSAMYLCASSPSPPTEAFFGQGTRLTVV.

The chain recombines TRBV9 with TRBJ1-2, with TRBD1 matching 10 bases. Germline V gives CDR1 SGDLS, CDR2 YYNGEE. The V and J ends lost 2 bases and 8 bases, in that order; junction bases with no gene match: 9. This CDR3 has 15 residues. As DNA, the CDR3 is TGTGCCAGCAGCGTGGGACAGGGGTTAGCAAAAGGCTACACCTTC. It specifies CASSVGQGLAKGYTF.

This clonotype appeared many times. The chain uses TRBV12-3 or TRBV12-4 and TRBJ2-4; D not certain. V lost 1 base and J lost 0, with 7 bases in between. The length of the CDR3 is 15 residues. The CDR3 sequence is CASSLGALAKNIQYF. The CDR3 DNA reads as TGTGCCAGCAGTTTAGGGGCACTAGCCAAAAACATTCAGTACTTC.

This clonotype has at least ten counts. This chain connects TRBV5-5 to TRBJ1-6; D is undetermined. Germline CDR1 and CDR2: SGHKS and YYEKEE (reference sequence). This CDR3 comprises 16 residues. V was shortened by 0 bases and J by 0 bases, with 7 bases between the two germline ends. CDR3 region: CASSLDAFSYNSPLHF. In DNA form, the CDR3 reads TGTGCCAGCAGCTTGGACGCGTTCTCCTATAATTCACCCCTCCACTTT.